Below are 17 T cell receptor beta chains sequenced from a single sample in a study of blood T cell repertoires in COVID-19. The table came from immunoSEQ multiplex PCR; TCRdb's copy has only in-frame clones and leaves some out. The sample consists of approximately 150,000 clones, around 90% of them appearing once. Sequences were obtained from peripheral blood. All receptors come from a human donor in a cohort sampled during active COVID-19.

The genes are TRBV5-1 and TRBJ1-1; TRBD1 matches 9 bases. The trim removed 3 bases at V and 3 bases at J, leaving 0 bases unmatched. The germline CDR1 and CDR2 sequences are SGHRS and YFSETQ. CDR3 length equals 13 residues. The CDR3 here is CASSWTGDTEAFF. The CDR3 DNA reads TGCGCCAGCAGCTGGACAGGGGACACTGAAGCTTTCTTT.

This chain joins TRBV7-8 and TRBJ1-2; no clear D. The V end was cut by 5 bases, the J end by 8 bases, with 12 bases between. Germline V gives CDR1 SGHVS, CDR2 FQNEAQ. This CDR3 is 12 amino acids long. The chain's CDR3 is CASSPSGWGYTF. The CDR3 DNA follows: TGTGCCAGCAGCCCATCCGGTTGGGGCTACACCTTC.

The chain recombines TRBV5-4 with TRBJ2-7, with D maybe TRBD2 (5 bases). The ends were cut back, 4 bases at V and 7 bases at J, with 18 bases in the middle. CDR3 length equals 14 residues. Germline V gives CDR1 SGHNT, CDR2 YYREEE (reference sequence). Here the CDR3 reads CASSPVGNLGEQYF. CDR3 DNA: TGTGCCAGCAGCCCGGTCGGGAACCTGGGGGAGCAGTACTTC.

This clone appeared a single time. CDR3 protein: CASSLAFGGYEQYF. The CDR3 DNA is TGTGCCAGCAGCCTTGCGTTCGGGGGCTACGAGCAGTACTTC. This chain joins TRBV5-6 and TRBJ2-7, with D possibly TRBD2 on 6 matching bases. This CDR3 is built from 14 residues. Trimming took off 4 bases at V and 3 bases at J, with 14 bases between the two ends. CDR1 SGHDT and CDR2 YYEEEE come from the germline V gene.

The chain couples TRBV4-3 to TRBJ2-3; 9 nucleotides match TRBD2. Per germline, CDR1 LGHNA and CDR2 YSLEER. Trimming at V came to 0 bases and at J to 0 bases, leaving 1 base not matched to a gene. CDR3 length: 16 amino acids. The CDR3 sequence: CASSQDLAGSTDTQYF. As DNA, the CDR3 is TGCGCCAGCAGCCAAGATCTAGCGGGAAGCACAGATACGCAGTATTTT.

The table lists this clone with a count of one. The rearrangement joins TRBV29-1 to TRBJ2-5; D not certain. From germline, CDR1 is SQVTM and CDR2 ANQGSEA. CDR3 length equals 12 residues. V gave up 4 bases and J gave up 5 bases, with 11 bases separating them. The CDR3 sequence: CSVASIGETQYF. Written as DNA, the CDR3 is TGCAGCGTTGCCTCAATCGGGGAGACCCAGTACTTC.

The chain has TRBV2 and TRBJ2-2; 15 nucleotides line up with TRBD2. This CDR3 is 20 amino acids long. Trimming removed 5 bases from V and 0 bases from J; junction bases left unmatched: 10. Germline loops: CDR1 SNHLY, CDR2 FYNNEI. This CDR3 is CASSRPGTSGGRSNTGELFF. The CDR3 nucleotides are TGTGCCAGCAGTCGACCCGGGACTAGCGGGGGGCGATCGAACACCGGGGAGCTGTTTTTT.

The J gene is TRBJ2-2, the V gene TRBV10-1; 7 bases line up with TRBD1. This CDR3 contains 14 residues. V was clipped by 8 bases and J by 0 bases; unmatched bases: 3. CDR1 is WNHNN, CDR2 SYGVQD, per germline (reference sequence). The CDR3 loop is CASRGQPNTGELFF. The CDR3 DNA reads TGCGCCAGCCGGGGACAGCCGAACACCGGGGAGCTGTTTTTT.

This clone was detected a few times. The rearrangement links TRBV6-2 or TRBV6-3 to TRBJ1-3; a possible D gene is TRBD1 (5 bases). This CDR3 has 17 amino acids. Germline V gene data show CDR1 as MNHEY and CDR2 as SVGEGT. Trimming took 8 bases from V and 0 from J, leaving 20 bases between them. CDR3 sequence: CASGPYPDSYSGNTIYF. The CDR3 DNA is TGTGCCAGCGGCCCCTATCCTGACAGCTACTCTGGAAACACCATATATTTT.

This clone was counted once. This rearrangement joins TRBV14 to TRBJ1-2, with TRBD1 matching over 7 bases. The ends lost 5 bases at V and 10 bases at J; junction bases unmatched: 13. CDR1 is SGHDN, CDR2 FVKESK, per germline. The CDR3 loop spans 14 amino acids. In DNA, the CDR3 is TGTGCCAGCAGCGCCTACGGGACAGTCGGTGACTACACCTTC. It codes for CASSAYGTVGDYTF.

The CDR3: CASTPGGGRFYNEQFF. DNA of the CDR3: TGTGCCAGCACCCCGGGCGGGGGGCGCTTCTACAATGAGCAGTTCTTC. This chain uses TRBV7-6 with TRBJ2-1, with 8 bases lining up with TRBD2. Germline assignment: CDR1 SGHVS and CDR2 FNYEAQ. The CDR3 spans 16 residues. Germline trimming cut 7 bases from V and 3 bases from J; bases unmatched to any gene: 11.

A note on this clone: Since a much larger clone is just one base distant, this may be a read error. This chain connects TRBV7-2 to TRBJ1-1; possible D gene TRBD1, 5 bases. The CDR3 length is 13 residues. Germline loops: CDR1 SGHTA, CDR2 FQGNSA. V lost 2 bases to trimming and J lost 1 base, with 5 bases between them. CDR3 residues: CASSLQGNTEAFF. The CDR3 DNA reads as TGTGCCAGCAGCTTACAGGGGAACACTGAAGCTTTCTTT.

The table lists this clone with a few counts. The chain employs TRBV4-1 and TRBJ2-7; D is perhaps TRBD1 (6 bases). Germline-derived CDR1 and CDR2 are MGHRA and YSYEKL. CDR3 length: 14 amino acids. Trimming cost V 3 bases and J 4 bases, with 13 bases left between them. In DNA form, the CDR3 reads TGCGCCAGCAGCCACCAAAAGGACAGATACGAGCAGTACTTC. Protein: CASSHQKDRYEQYF.

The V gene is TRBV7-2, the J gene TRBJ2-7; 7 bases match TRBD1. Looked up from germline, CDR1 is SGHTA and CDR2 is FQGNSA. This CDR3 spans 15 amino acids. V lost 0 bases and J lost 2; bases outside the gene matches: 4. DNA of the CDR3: TGTGCCAGCAGCTTAGCGGTAACAGGGGCCTACGAGCAGTACTTC. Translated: CASSLAVTGAYEQYF. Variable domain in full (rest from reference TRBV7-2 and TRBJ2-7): GAGVSQSPSNKVTEKGKDVELRCDPISGHTALYWYRQSLGQGLEFLIYFQGNSAPDKSGLPSDRFSAERTGGSVSTLTIQRTQQEDSAVYLCASSLAVTGAYEQYFGPGTRLTVT.

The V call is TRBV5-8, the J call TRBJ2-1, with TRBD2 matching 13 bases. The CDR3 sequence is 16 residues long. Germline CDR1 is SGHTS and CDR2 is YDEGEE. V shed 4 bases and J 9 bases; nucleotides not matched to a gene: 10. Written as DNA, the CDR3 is TGTGCCAGCAGCATCCCTACTAGCGGGGGGGCCGCTGAGCAGTTCTTC. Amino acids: CASSIPTSGGAAEQFF.

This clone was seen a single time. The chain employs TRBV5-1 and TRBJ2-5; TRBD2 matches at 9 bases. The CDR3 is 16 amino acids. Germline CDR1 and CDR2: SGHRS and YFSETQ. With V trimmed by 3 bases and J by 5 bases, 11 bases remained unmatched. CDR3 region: CASSWRPAGGPETQYF. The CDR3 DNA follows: TGCGCCAGCAGCTGGAGGCCAGCGGGGGGCCCTGAGACCCAGTACTTC. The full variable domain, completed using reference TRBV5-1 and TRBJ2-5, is KAGVTQTPRYLIKTRGQQVTLSCSPISGHRSVSWYQQTPGQGLQFLFEYFSETQRNKGNFPGRFSGRQFSNSRSEMNVSTLELGDSALYLCASSWRPAGGPETQYFGPGTRLLVL.

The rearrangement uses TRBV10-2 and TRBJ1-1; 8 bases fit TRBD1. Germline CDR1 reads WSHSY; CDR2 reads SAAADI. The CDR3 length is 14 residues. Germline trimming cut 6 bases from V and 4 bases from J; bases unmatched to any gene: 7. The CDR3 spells CASREGQGITEAFF. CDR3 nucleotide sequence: TGCGCCAGCAGAGAAGGACAGGGAATCACTGAAGCTTTCTTT.